This T cell receptor beta chain is drawn from a study of blood T cell repertoires in COVID-19. Study at large: Sample material is recorded as cDNA or gDNA derived from T cells, B-cell-depleted T cells, or PBMCs.

This clone was found once. Authors' processing steps: Researchers report that nucleated cell counts were estimated from reference gene primer amplification. Profiling relied on immunoSEQ multiplex PCR, and the TCRdb table lists in-frame clones only, not all of them. V and J calls and clone size follow that table, whereas D and trimming were derived from the DNA. The sample consists of about 160,000 clones, about four fifths of them appearing once. V dropped 6 bases and J dropped 1 base, with 9 bases sitting between them. Germline assignment: CDR1 MNHEY and CDR2 SVGAGI. The CDR3 loop spans 13 amino acids.

The clonotype originates from a woman aged 80 or over with acute or convalescent COVID-19. The V call is TRBV6-5, the J call TRBJ1-2; no definite D call. Sequencing input: peripheral blood. This CDR3 reads CASSSQRNYGYTF. CDR3 nucleotide sequence: TGTGCCAGCAGCAGTCAACGTAACTATGGCTACACCTTC.